The 7 T cell receptor beta chains listed next were all sequenced from one sample in a study of T cells in Graves' hyperthyroidism and ophthalmopathy. Amplification yielded TCR beta CDR3 regions, with RNA transcripts as the source. HTBI primers were used for first-round RT-PCR of the TCR CDR3. One entry per CDR3 protein results from TCRdb running MiXCR on the multiplex PCR reads. The table has 660,000 or so distinct CDR3 sequences, about 45% seen once. The source material was peripheral blood or thyroid tissue (not recorded which). The receptors were gathered from an adult man with Graves' disease, either hyperthyroidism or ophthalmopathy (not recorded which).

Concerning this clonotype itself: This sequence may be a read error, since a much larger clone differs from it by one base. The genes are TRBV20-1 and TRBJ1-6, with unresolved D. The V gene lost 5 bases and the J gene lost 11 bases, with 16 bases spanning the gap. From germline, CDR1 is DFQATT and CDR2 SNEGSKA (reference sequence). This CDR3 contains 13 residues. CDR3 in amino acids: CSARPKVGTPLHF. For the CDR3, the DNA is TGCAGTGCTCGCCCCAAGGTTGGAACACCCCTCCACTTT.

This clonotype was detected many times. The chain uses TRBV25-1 and TRBJ1-4; D may be TRBD1 (5 bases). Germline CDR1 MGHDK, CDR2 SYGVNS. The CDR3 length is 15 residues. The V gene lost 4 bases and the J gene lost 9 bases, with 18 bases spanning the gap. CDR3 DNA: TGTGCCAGCAGTGCATGGACACCGTCTATGAAAAAACTGTTTTTT. Translation: CASSAWTPSMKKLFF.

The CDR3 DNA is TGTGCCAGCAGCTTTCCCAAAGTCTCGAACACTGAAGCTTTCTTT. Translating gives CASSFPKVSNTEAFF. The V and J genes are TRBV7-3 and TRBJ1-1; no clear D gene. The CDR3 has 15 residues. The V end lost 3 bases, the J end lost 1 base, and 12 bases lay between the germline ends. Germline CDR1 and CDR2: SGHTA and FQGTGA.

This chain joins TRBV10-2 and TRBJ1-5, with D perhaps TRBD1 (5 bases). The V gene lost 5 bases and the J gene lost 7 bases, with 12 bases spanning the gap. Germline loops: CDR1 WSHSY, CDR2 SAAADI. The CDR3 covers 13 residues. CDR3 sequence (DNA): TGCGCCAGCAGTATTCAGGGAAGCCAGCCCCAGCATTTT. It translates to CASSIQGSQPQHF.

J is TRBJ2-7 and V is TRBV7-6, with 7 positions matching TRBD2. The CDR3 length is 15 residues. Germline CDR1 is SGHVS and CDR2 is FNYEAQ. J was trimmed by 4 bases and V by 3 bases; bases with no gene match: 9. The CDR3 nucleotides are TGTGCCAGCAGCTTCCCAGGATTGGGAGGGTACGAGCAGTACTTC. Residues: CASSFPGLGGYEQYF.

The CDR3 DNA sequence: TGTGCCAGCAGTCCCCTTCGCGAAGCGGTGCTACCCCCCTATGGCTACACCTTC. Protein: CASSPLREAVLPPYGYTF. The J gene is TRBJ1-2, the V gene TRBV12-3 or TRBV12-4; D unresolved. V was trimmed by 5 bases and J by 4 bases, leaving 26 bases between them. This CDR3 is 18 amino acids long.

V usage is TRBV20-1 and J usage is TRBJ1-2; 8 bases map to TRBD1. The CDR3 has 12 amino acids. Germline CDR1 DFQATT, CDR2 SNEGSKA (reference sequence). The CDR3 region is CCGTGYNYGYTF. CDR3 in DNA: TGCTGTGGGACAGGTTACAACTATGGCTACACCTTC.